The clone carrying this TCR beta chain was observed a handful of times. The antigen is unknown. Deletions cut 1 base from V and 4 bases from J, with 10 bases between. The CDR3 spans 13 residues. Germline CDR1 reads DFQATT; CDR2 reads SNEGSKA (reference sequence). The data were obtained in a study of T cells in Graves' hyperthyroidism and ophthalmopathy. Looking at the study overall: Staff took peripheral blood when the initial diagnosis was made, before any treatment began.

Points from the study as a whole: Prediction of ophthalmopathy progression came a median 6.5 months pre-onset.

The investigators amplified TCR beta CDR3 regions from RNA transcripts. Carried out on the TCR CDR3, a first-round RT-PCR used the HTBI primer set. From the multiplex PCR reads, TCRdb called clonotypes with MiXCR, one entry per CDR3 protein. The sample records 500,000 or so distinct CDR3 sequences, 15% to 20% being singletons. V and J are TRBV20-1 and TRBJ1-1; D might be TRBD1 (5 bases). This clonotype was sampled from a woman younger than 35 with Graves' ophthalmopathy. Material: blood. The CDR3 region is CSARGAGTTEAFF. The DNA of the CDR3 is TGCAGTGCTAGAGGTGCAGGGACCACTGAAGCTTTCTTT.